One sample yielded the 2 T cell receptor beta chains listed below, sequenced in a study of blood T cell repertoires in COVID-19. Method: immunoSEQ multiplex PCR; TCRdb's copy keeps in-frame clones and lacks some. The sample has 200,000 to 250,000 clones; around 86% are singletons. Sequencing was performed on PBMCs or T cells enriched from blood (not recorded which). The receptors were gathered from a woman in her 50s who had recovered from COVID-19.

This sequence joins TRBV9 and TRBJ1-1, with unresolved D. There are 15 residues in the CDR3. CDR1 and CDR2 (germline): SGDLS, YYNGEE. V was shortened by 0 bases and J by 5 bases, with 14 bases between the two germline ends. In DNA form, the CDR3 reads TGTGCCAGCAGCGTAGTTCGGGGTCGAAATACTGAAGCTTTCTTT. Translation gives CASSVVRGRNTEAFF.

This chain connects TRBV9 to TRBJ1-2, with 7 nucleotides matching TRBD1. The CDR3 extends over 15 amino acids. V gave up 0 bases and J gave up 4 bases; unmatched junction bases: 6. The germline gives CDR1 SGDLS, CDR2 YYNGEE. Here the CDR3 DNA reads TGTGCCAGCAGCGTAGGGGGACAGAGACTCTATGGCTACACCTTC. It translates to CASSVGGQRLYGYTF. Variable domain in full (rest from reference TRBV9 and TRBJ1-2): DSGVTQTPKHLITATGQRVTLRCSPRSGDLSVYWYQQSLDQGLQFLIQYYNGEERAKGNILERFSAQQFPDLHSELNLSSLELGDSALYFCASSVGGQRLYGYTFGSGTRLTVV.